The entry that follows covers one TCR beta chain sequence. The data stem from a study of blood T cell repertoires in COVID-19. For the study at large: From the United States, Italy and Spain came samples of acute and convalescent COVID-19.

In terms of age and location, participants ranged from about 18 to 89 years and lived in 24 US areas. Before they entered the study, exposed participants had met a COVID-19 case within 2 weeks. Original analysis: From reference gene primer amplification, estimates of nucleated cell counts were derived. Produced via immunoSEQ multiplex PCR; TCRdb's table is partial and in-frame only. Clonal size and the V and J genes are those of that table, whereas D and trimming came from the DNA. The sample contains about 150,000 clones, around 87% of which appear only once. This TCR derives from a woman aged 40 to 55 who had been exposed to COVID-19. The sequenced material came from PBMCs or T cells enriched from blood (not recorded which).

The CDR3 bases are TGTGCCAGCAGTTTAAGGGACTCGGGAAACATTCAGTACTTC. Protein: CASSLRDSGNIQYF. V gene TRBV27 combines with J gene TRBJ2-4; weak D call: TRBD2 (6 bases). In germline, CDR1 is MNHEY, CDR2 SMNVEV (reference sequence). V was cut by 2 bases and J by 6 bases, with 11 bases left in between. The CDR3 sequence is 14 residues long.